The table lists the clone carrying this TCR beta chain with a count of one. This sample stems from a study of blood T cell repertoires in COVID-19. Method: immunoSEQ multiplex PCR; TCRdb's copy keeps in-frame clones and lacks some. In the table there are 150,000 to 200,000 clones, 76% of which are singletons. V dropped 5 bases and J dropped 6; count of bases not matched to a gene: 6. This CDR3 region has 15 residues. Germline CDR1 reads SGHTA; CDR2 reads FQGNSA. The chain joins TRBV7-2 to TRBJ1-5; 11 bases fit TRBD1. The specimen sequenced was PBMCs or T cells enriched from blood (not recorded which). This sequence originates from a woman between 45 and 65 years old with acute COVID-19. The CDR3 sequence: CASSGQGAIGQPQHF. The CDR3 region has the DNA TGTGCCAGCAGCGGACAGGGGGCGATCGGTCAGCCCCAGCATTTT.